Reported below is one T cell receptor (beta chain). Its cognate antigen is unknown. Repertoires were generated with immunoSEQ multiplex PCR, while TCRdb's copy carries only in-frame clones and drops some. Of 60,000 or so clones in the sample, around 84% were seen once. The J segment lost 5 bases and the V segment lost 4 bases, leaving 3 bases of the junction unmatched. CDR1 and CDR2 from the germline V gene are MNHNS and SASEGT. CDR3 length: 15 amino acids. The entry originates in a study of a mutant IDH1 vaccine in newly diagnosed glioma. The time point here: week 23, last vaccination. A single vaccine dose contained 300 ug of mutant IDH1 20-mer peptide, and topical imiquimod was used with it. The donor cohort comprised cases of new WHO grade 3 or 4 IDH1-mutant, ATRX-lost astrocytoma.

The V call is TRBV6-1, the J call TRBJ1-4; 11 bases match TRBD1. Specimen: PBMCs, collected from a glioma patient whose treatment included an IDH1 peptide vaccine. This sequence originates from a man under 40 with glioma. The CDR3 DNA follows: TGTGCCAGCAGTGTTGGGACAGGGGGAAATGAAAAACTGTTTTTT. It encodes CASSVGTGGNEKLFF.